A selection of T cell receptor beta chains follows, all from one sample in a study of Ad26.COV2.S vaccination and SARS-CoV-2 variants. Here immunoSEQ multiplex PCR was the method, and the copy in TCRdb shows in-frame clones only, minus some. The sample holds 300,000 to 400,000 clones, about 85% seen once. The sample consisted of peripheral blood, taken in a trial of Ad26.COV2.S vaccine versus placebo. The receptors stem from a person aged 18-60 years who received the Ad26.COV2.S COVID-19 vaccine or a placebo. CDR3s include the opening cysteine and the closing phenylalanine or tryptophan. The D gene is left open where the match is weak. Not every row has a clone size; where given, it reads once, few, many or a size class.

TRBV30,-,TRBJ2-5,-,TGTGCCTGGAGCGTCACAAAGGTGCAAGAGACCCAGTACTTC,CAWSVTKVQETQYF
TRBV6-5,-,TRBJ2-1,-,TGTGCCAGCACCAAGGGTACAGAGTACAATGAGCAGTTCTTC,CASTKGTEYNEQFF
TRBV5-1,-,TRBJ2-3,-,TGCGCCAGCAGCGCCGGGGGGCGGGGTGGCGCAGATACGCAGTATTTT,CASSAGGRGGADTQYF
TRBV28,TRBD1,TRBJ1-2,-,TGTGCCAGCAGCTCCGGGAAATTGGACAGGGCGTATGGCTACACCTTC,CASSSGKLDRAYGYTF
TRBV7-9,-,TRBJ2-7,-,TGTGCCAGCAGCTTGCTTACGGGGGTCGAGCAGTACTTC,CASSLLTGVEQYF
TRBV12-5,-,TRBJ1-1,-,TGTGCTAGTGGTTTGGCAGGGCCCACGCGGGCTTTCTTT,CASGLAGPTRAFF
TRBV5-4,TRBD1,TRBJ2-3,once,TGTGCCAGCAGTCCAGGGGGAAGTCAGGATACGCAGTATTTT,CASSPGGSQDTQYF
TRBV9,-,TRBJ2-4,-,TGTGCCAGCAGCGTAGAATGGGGTGGGGACATTCAGTACTTC,CASSVEWGGDIQYF
TRBV7-2,TRBD2,TRBJ2-2,-,TGTGCCAGCAGCTTGGGGCTAGCGGGGGACCCGGGAACCGGGGAGCTGTTTTTT,CASSLGLAGDPGTGELFF
TRBV6-5,TRBD1,TRBJ2-7,once,TGTGCCAGCAGCCCCCTGGACAGGGTCGGCGAGCAGTACTTC,CASSPLDRVGEQYF
TRBV29-1,TRBD2,TRBJ2-2,-,TGCAGCGTTGCTCCATACTCGGCGGGGGGTTACACCGGGGAGCTGTTTTTT,CSVAPYSAGGYTGELFF
TRBV28,-,TRBJ1-2,-,TGTGCCAGCATTCATCCCTCGGGGGCGCGAGGCTACACCTTC,CASIHPSGARGYTF
TRBV7-8,-,TRBJ1-5,-,TGTGCCAGCAGCTCCGTTACCCGACAGTCTAATCAGCCCCAGCATTTT,CASSSVTRQSNQPQHF
TRBV4-2,TRBD1,TRBJ1-1,once,TGTGCCAGCAGCCCGGATGACAGGGGTAGGAGGGCTTTCTTT,CASSPDDRGRRAFF
TRBV3-1/TRBV3-2,-,TRBJ1-5,-,TGTGCCAGCAGCCTTTCTGGCAATCAGCCCCAGCATTTT,CASSLSGNQPQHF
TRBV6-5,-,TRBJ2-4,-,TGTGCCAGCAGTTCTCTAGGGAGGCTAGCCAAAAACATTCAGTACTTC,CASSSLGRLAKNIQYF
TRBV5-1,-,TRBJ1-3,-,TGCGCCAGCAGCTTGTCCTCCGCCTCTGGAAACACCATATATTTT,CASSLSSASGNTIYF
TRBV7-9,TRBD1,TRBJ1-1,-,TGTGCCAGCAGCTTACAGGGACAGGGAGCTTTCTTT,CASSLQGQGAFF
TRBV7-8,-,TRBJ1-3,-,TGTGCCAGCAGTTACTTGAGACAGGTCTCTGGAAACACCATATATTTT,CASSYLRQVSGNTIYF
TRBV7-9,-,TRBJ2-1,-,TGTGCCAGCAGCTCTGGACAGTTTGGGTACAATGAGCAGTTCTTC,CASSSGQFGYNEQFF
TRBV20-1,-,TRBJ1-5,-,TGCAGTGCTAGTACGGGTTCCGGGCAGCCCCAGCATTTT,CSASTGSGQPQHF
TRBV7-6,-,TRBJ2-1,-,TGTGCCAGCAGCTTAGGTCGGGGGCGGGGGTACAATGAGCAGTTCTTC,CASSLGRGRGYNEQFF
TRBV5-1,-,TRBJ2-7,-,TGCGCCAGCAGCTTGGCAGGGACTTATTACGAGCAGTACTTC,CASSLAGTYYEQYF
TRBV28,-,TRBJ2-5,-,TGTGCCAGCAGTTTATGGACAAACAGTCCGGGTCAGACCCAGTACTTC,CASSLWTNSPGQTQYF
TRBV19,-,TRBJ2-7,-,TGTGCCAGTAGTATCACAGGGGGGGCCTACGAGCAGTACTTC,CASSITGGAYEQYF
TRBV11-1,-,TRBJ2-1,-,TGTGCCAGCAGCCCCCCTAGGGGTGAGCAGTTCTTC,CASSPPRGEQFF
TRBV15,-,TRBJ2-5,-,TGTGCCACCAGCATGAACAGGCAAGAGACCCAGTACTTC,CATSMNRQETQYF
TRBV19,-,TRBJ2-6,few,TGTGCCAGTAGTATATTACAGGCTGGGGCCAACGTCCTGACTTTC,CASSILQAGANVLTF
TRBV6-5,-,TRBJ2-2,-,TGTGCCAGCAGTCTCTCCGACAGGTCGACCGGGGAGCTGTTTTTT,CASSLSDRSTGELFF
TRBV9,-,TRBJ2-7,-,TGTGCCAGCAGCGTCGGACAGACCTACGAGCAGTACTTC,CASSVGQTYEQYF
TRBV13,-,TRBJ2-7,-,TGTGCCAGCAGCTTAGCCGGGCCCGAGCAGTACTTC,CASSLAGPEQYF
TRBV2,-,TRBJ2-3,once,TGTGCCAGCAGTAAGGACACCCCCACAGATACGCAGTATTTT,CASSKDTPTDTQYF
TRBV2,-,TRBJ2-3,-,TGTGCCAGCAGTAGGTCGGCAGATACGCAGTATTTT,CASSRSADTQYF
TRBV7-9,-,TRBJ1-1,few,TGTGCCAGCAGCTTAAGGCAGGTGAACACTGAAGCTTTCTTT,CASSLRQVNTEAFF
TRBV11-3,TRBD1,TRBJ2-5,-,TGTGCCAGCAGGCCCGCAACCGGGACAGGGCAAGAGACCCAGTACTTC,CASRPATGTGQETQYF
TRBV21-1,-,TRBJ2-7,-,TGTGCCAGCAGCAAAGTCCGACTAGCGGGGGGTGGCTCCTACGAGCAGTACTTC,CASSKVRLAGGGSYEQYF
TRBV3-1/TRBV3-2,-,TRBJ1-5,-,TGTGCCAGCAGACTTCAGCCCCAGCATTTT,CASRLQPQHF
TRBV27,-,TRBJ1-5,-,TGTGCCAGCAGTTTGAGGAGGGGTTTCGGTCAGCCCCAGCATTTT,CASSLRRGFGQPQHF
TRBV11-3,TRBD1,TRBJ2-3,-,TGTGCCATCGGGGACAGGGTTGGCTTCGGCACAGATACGCAGTATTTT,CAIGDRVGFGTDTQYF
TRBV11-2,TRBD1,TRBJ1-5,-,TGTGCCAGCAGCTTTGATACAGGGGGAAATCAGCCCCAGCATTTT,CASSFDTGGNQPQHF
TRBV28,TRBD2,TRBJ2-7,-,TGTGCCACCCTTCGGGAGGGTTACGAGCAGTACTTC,CATLREGYEQYF
TRBV7-2,-,TRBJ1-1,-,TGTGCCAGCAGCTTAAGGAAGGACACTGAAGCTTTCTTT,CASSLRKDTEAFF
TRBV5-1,-,TRBJ1-2,-,TGCGCCAGCAGCTTGGAGCGGGGGGACTATGGCTACACCTTC,CASSLERGDYGYTF
TRBV7-9,TRBD1,TRBJ2-1,few,TGTGCCAGCAGCCCTCCGACAGGGATGAGCTCCTACAATGAGCAGTTCTTC,CASSPPTGMSSYNEQFF
TRBV2,TRBD2,TRBJ2-2,few,TGTGCCAGCTTGGGGACGGGACTAAGGAACACCGGGGAGCTGTTTTTT,CASLGTGLRNTGELFF
TRBV6-1,-,TRBJ2-1,-,TGTGCCAGCAGTGAAGTTGGGGCTTCCTACAATGAGCAGTTCTTC,CASSEVGASYNEQFF
TRBV7-2,-,TRBJ2-3,-,TGTGCCAGCAGCGGTACGACTTCCCGCACAGATACGCAGTATTTT,CASSGTTSRTDTQYF
TRBV9,-,TRBJ1-1,-,TGTGCCAGCACCACCGACGGGAACACTGAAGCTTTCTTT,CASTTDGNTEAFF
TRBV6-1,-,TRBJ1-3,once,TGTGCCAGCAGTGAAGCGGCTCCCTTAGCGGCCGGACGAAACACCATATATTTT,CASSEAAPLAAGRNTIYF
TRBV5-1,TRBD1,TRBJ2-2,-,TGCGCGACCGGGACAGGGAACACCGGGGAGCTGTTTTTT,CATGTGNTGELFF